The clone carrying this TCR beta chain was detected ten times or more. Its specificity is not known. The data were taken from a study of T-cell reconstitution after alpha-beta-depleted transplantation in children. TCRbeta library construction was performed incorporating unique molecular identifiers. TCRdb re-derived calls from the PCR reads in MiXCR, one entry per CDR3 protein. This sample has nearly 9,500 distinct CDR3 sequences, with over 11% found just once. Regarding the study as a whole: Several hundred expanded graft clones reportedly supplied alpha-beta T cells about two months after transplant. When one year had passed after transplant, most T-cell counts and diversity came from newly produced T cells.

Trimming cost V 2 bases and J 5 bases, with 15 bases left between them. This CDR3 is built from 15 residues. Germline lookup yields CDR1 SEHNR and CDR2 FQNEAQ (reference sequence). The clonotype comes from a male patient aged 10 to 17 who had a stem cell transplant for acute lymphoblastic leukemia, so the T cells may come from the graft donor. This specimen was PBMCs, mostly from graft donor cells, taken 60 days after TCRalphabeta/CD19-depleted stem cell transplant. The rearrangement links TRBV7-9 to TRBJ1-1; a weak D match, TRBD1 (5 bases). In DNA form, the CDR3 reads TGTGCCAGCAGCTTACTCCCAGGGTGGGAGACTGAAGCTTTCTTT. It specifies CASSLLPGWETEAFF.